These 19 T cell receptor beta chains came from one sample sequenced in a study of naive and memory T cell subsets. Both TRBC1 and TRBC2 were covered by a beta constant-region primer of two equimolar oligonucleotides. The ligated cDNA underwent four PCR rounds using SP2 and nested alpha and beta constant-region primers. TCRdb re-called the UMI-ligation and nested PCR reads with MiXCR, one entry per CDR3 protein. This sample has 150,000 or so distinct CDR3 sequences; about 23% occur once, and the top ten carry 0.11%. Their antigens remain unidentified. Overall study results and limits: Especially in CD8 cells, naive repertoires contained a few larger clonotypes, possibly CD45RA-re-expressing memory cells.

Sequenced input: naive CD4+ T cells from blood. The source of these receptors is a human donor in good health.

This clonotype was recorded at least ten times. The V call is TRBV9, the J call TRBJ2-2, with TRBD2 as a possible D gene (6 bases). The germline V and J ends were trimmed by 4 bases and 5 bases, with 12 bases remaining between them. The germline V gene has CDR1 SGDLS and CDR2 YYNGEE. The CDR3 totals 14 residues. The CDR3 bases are TGTGCCAGCAGCCCGCCGGGAGTTACCGGGGAGCTGTTTTTT. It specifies CASSPPGVTGELFF. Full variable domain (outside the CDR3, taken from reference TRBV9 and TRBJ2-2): DSGVTQTPKHLITATGQRVTLRCSPRSGDLSVYWYQQSLDQGLQFLIQYYNGEERAKGNILERFSAQQFPDLHSELNLSSLELGDSALYFCASSPPGVTGELFFGEGSRLTVL.

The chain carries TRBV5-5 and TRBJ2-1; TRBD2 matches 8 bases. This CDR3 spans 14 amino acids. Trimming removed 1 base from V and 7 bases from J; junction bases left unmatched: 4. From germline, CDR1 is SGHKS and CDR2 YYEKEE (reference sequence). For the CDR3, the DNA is TGTGCCAGCAGCTTGTTAATAGCGGGAAATGAGCAGTTCTTC. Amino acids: CASSLLIAGNEQFF. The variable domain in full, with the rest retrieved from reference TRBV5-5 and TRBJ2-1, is DAGVTQSPTHLIKTRGQQVTLRCSPISGHKSVSWYQQVLGQGPQFIFQYYEKEERGRGNFPDRFSARQFPNYSSELNVNALLLGDSALYLCASSLLIAGNEQFFGPGTRLTVL.

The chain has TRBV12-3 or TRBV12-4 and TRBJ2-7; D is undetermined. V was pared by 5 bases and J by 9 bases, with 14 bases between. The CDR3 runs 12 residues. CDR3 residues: CASSPRPRVQYF. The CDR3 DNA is TGTGCCAGCAGTCCGCGCCCTCGGGTGCAGTACTTC.

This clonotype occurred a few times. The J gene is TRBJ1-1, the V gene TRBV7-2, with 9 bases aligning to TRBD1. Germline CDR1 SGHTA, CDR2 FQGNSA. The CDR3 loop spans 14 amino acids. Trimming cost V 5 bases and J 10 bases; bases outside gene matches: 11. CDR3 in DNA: TGTGCCAGCAGCCCGGGACAGGGACATCGGGGAGCTTTCTTT. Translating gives CASSPGQGHRGAFF. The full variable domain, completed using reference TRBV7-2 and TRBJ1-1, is GAGVSQSPSNKVTEKGKDVELRCDPISGHTALYWYRQSLGQGLEFLIYFQGNSAPDKSGLPSDRFSAERTGGSVSTLTIQRTQQEDSAVYLCASSPGQGHRGAFFGQGTRLTVV.

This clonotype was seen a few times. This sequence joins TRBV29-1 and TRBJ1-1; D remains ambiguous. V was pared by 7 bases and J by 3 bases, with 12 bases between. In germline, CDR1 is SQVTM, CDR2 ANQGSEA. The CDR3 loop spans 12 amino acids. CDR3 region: CSGAWVYTEAFF. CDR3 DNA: TGCAGCGGGGCATGGGTGTACACTGAAGCTTTCTTT.

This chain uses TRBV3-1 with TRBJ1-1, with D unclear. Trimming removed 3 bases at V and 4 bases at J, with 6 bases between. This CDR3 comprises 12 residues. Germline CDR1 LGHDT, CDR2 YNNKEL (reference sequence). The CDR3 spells CASSHRPTEAFF. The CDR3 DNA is TGTGCCAGCAGCCATAGACCCACTGAAGCTTTCTTT.

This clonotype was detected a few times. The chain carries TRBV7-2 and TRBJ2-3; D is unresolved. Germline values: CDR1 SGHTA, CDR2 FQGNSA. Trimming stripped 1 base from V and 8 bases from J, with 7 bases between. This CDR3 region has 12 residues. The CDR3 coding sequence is TGTGCCAGCAGCTTAGTTCGTGCTACGCAGTATTTT. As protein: CASSLVRATQYF.

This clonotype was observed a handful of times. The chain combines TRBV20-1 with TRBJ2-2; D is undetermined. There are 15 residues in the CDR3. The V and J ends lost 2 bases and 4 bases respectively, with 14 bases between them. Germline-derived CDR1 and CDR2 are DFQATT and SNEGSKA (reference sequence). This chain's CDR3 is CSARFGGDRTGELFF. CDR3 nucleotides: TGCAGTGCTAGATTCGGCGGCGATCGCACCGGGGAGCTGTTTTTT.

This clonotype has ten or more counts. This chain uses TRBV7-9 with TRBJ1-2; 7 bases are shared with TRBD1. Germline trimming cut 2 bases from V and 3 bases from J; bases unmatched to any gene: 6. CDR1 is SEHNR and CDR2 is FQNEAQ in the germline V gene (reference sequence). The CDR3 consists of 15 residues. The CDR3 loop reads CASSLPGQLDYGYTF. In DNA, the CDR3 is TGTGCCAGCAGCTTACCGGGACAGTTGGACTATGGCTACACCTTC.

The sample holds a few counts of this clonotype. The CDR3 DNA reads TGTGCCTGGAGCGCTGGACTAGCGGGAAGCGACGAGCAGTACTTC. Protein: CAWSAGLAGSDEQYF. The chain combines TRBV30 with TRBJ2-7, with TRBD2 matching 12 bases. J lost 5 bases, V lost 3 bases, and 8 bases had no gene match. Germline CDR1 reads GTSNPN; CDR2 reads SVGIG (reference sequence). The CDR3 extends over 15 amino acids.

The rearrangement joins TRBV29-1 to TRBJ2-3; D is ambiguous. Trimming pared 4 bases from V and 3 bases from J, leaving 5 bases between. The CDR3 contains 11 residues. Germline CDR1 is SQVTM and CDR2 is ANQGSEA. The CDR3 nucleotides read TGCAGCGTTGTGATGACAGATACGCAGTATTTT. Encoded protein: CSVVMTDTQYF.

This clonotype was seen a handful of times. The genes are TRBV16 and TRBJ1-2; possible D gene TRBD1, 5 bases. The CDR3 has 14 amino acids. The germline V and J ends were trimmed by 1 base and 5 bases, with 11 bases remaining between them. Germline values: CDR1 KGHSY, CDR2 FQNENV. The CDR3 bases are TGTGCCAGCAGCCAATTACCAGGGAGGTATGGCTACACCTTC. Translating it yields CASSQLPGRYGYTF. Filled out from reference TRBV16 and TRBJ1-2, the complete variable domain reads GEEVAQTPKHLVRGEGQKAKLYCAPIKGHSYVFWYQQVLKNEFKFLISFQNENVFDETGMPKERFSAKCLPNSPCSLEIQATKLEDSAVYFCASSQLPGRYGYTFGSGTRLTVV.

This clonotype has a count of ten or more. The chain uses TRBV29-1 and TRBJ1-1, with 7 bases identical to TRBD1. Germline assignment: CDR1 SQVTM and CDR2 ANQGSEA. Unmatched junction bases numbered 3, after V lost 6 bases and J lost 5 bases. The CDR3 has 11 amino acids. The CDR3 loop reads CSVHRGTEAFF. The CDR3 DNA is TGCAGCGTCCACAGGGGAACTGAAGCTTTCTTT.

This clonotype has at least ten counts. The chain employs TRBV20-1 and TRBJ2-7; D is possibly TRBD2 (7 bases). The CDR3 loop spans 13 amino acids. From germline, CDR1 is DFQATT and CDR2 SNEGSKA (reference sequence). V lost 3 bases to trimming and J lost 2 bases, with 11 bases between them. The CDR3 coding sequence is TGCAGTGCTAGTAGGGGGGGGACCTACGAGCAGTACTTC. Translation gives CSASRGGTYEQYF.

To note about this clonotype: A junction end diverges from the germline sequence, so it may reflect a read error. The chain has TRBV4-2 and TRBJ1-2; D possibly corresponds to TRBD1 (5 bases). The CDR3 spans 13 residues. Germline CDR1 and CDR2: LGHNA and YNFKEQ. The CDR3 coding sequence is TGTGCCAGTAGCCAAGGGACTAGGGAGGGCTACACCTTC. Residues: CASSQGTREGYTF.

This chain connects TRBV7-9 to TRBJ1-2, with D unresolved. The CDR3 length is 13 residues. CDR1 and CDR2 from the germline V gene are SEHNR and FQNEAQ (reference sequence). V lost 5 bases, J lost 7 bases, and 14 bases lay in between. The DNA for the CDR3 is TGTGCCAGCAGCCCGGATGAAGCGCGTGGCTACACCTTC. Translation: CASSPDEARGYTF.

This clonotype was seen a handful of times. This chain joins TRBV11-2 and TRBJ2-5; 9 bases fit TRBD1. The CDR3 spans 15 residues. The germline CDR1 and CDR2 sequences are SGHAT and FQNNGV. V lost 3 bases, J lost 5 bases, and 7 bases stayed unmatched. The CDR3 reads CASSLRTGDRETQYF. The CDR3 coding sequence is TGTGCCAGCAGCTTGCGGACAGGGGATCGGGAGACCCAGTACTTC.

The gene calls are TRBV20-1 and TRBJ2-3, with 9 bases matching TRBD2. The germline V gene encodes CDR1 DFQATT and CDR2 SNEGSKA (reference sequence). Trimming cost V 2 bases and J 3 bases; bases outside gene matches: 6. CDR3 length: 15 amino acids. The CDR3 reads CSARWASGRTDTQYF. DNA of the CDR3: TGCAGTGCTAGATGGGCCAGCGGGAGGACAGATACGCAGTATTTT.

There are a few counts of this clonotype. The CDR3, as DNA: TGTGCCAGCCGACAGGGGGGTTACGAGCAGTACTTC. This encodes CASRQGGYEQYF. This chain uses TRBV7-2 with TRBJ2-7; 9 bases align to TRBD1. This CDR3 is 12 amino acids long. Germline V lookup: CDR1 SGHTA, CDR2 FQGNSA. The V gene end was trimmed by 8 bases and the J gene end by 4 bases; junction bases not matched to a gene: 3.